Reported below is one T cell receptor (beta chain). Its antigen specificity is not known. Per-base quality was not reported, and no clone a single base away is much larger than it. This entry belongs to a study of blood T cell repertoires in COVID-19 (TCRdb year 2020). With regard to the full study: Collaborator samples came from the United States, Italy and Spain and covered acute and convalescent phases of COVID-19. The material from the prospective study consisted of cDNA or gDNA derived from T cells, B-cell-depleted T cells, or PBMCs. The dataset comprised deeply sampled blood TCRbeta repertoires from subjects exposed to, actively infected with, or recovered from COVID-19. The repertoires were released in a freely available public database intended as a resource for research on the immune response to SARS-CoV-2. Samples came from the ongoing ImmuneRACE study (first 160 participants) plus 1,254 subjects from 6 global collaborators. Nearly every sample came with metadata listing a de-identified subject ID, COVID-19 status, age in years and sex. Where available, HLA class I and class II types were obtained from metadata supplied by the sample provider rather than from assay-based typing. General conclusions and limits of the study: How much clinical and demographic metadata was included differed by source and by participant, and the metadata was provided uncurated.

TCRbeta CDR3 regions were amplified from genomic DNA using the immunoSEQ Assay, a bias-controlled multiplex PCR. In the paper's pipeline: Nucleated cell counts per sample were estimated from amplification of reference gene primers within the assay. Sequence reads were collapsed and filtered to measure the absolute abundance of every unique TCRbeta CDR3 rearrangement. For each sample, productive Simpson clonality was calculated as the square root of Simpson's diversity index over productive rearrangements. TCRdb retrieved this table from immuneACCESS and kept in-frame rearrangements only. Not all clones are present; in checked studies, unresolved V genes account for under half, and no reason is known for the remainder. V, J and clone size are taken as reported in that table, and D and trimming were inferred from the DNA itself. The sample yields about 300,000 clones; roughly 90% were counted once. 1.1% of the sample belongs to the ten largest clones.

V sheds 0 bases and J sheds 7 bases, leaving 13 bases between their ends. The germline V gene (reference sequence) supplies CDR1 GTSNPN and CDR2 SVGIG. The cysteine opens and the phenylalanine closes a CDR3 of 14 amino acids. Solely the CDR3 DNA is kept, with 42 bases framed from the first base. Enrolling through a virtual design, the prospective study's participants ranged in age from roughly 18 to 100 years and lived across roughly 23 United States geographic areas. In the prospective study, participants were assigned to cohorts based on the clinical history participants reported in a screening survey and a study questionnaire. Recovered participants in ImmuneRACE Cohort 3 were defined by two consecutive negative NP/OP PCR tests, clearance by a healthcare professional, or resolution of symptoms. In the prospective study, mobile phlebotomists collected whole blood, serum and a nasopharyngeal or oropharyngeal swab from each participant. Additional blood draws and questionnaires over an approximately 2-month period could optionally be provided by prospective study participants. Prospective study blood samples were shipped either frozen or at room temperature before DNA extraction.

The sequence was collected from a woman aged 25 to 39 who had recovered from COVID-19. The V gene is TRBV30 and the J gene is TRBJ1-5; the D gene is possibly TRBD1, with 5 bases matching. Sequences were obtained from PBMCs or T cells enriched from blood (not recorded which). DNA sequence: TGTGCCTGGAGTGTACAAGGGGTCAGGCAGCCCCAGCATTTT. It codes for CAWSVQGVRQPQHF.